A single sample is the source of the 13 T cell receptor beta chains below, sequenced in a study of cytotoxic CD8 clonotypes in ibrutinib-treated CLL. Using immunoSEQ multiplex PCR, the repertoire was profiled, and TCRdb retains in-frame clones only, with some absent. This table holds roughly 300,000 clones, 60% to 80% found once. The sample in question was PBMCs, obtained at disease progression, from a patient treated with ibrutinib. The receptors here all came from a human donor with chronic lymphocytic leukemia.

The chain links TRBV7-3 to TRBJ1-1; D uncertain. CDR1 and CDR2 from the germline V gene are SGHTA and FQGTGA. V lost 5 bases and J lost 5, with 12 bases in between. This CDR3 is 13 amino acids long. CDR3 DNA sequence: TGTGCCAGCAGCGTAAATTTTAGGACTGAAGCTTTCTTT. This sequence encodes CASSVNFRTEAFF.

This chain connects TRBV27 to TRBJ2-7; tentatively, D is TRBD2 (6 bases). Germline V gene lookup returns CDR1 MNHEY and CDR2 SMNVEV (reference sequence). CDR3 length equals 14 residues. V lost 3 bases, J lost 5 bases, and 14 bases lay in between. The CDR3 loop is CASSLGLNAHEQYF. The CDR3 coding sequence is TGTGCCAGCAGTTTGGGACTTAATGCCCACGAGCAGTACTTC.

The V and J genes are TRBV18 and TRBJ1-3; a weak D match, TRBD1 (5 bases). This CDR3 comprises 15 residues. Looked up from germline, CDR1 is KGHSH and CDR2 is LQKENI. V lost 3 bases and J 2 bases, leaving 11 bases between the germline ends. This chain's CDR3 is CASSPTGATGNTIYF. Written as DNA, the CDR3 is TGTGCCAGCTCACCTACAGGAGCTACTGGAAACACCATATATTTT. Filled out from reference TRBV18 and TRBJ1-3, the complete variable domain reads NAGVMQNPRHLVRRRGQEARLRCSPMKGHSHVYWYRQLPEEGLKFMVYLQKENIIDESGMPKERFSAEFPKEGPSILRIQQVVRGDSAAYFCASSPTGATGNTIYFGEGSWLTVV.

The rearrangement joins TRBV2 to TRBJ2-7, with 8 nucleotides matching TRBD1. The CDR3 totals 14 residues. Looked up from germline, CDR1 is SNHLY and CDR2 is FYNNEI. Germline trimming cut 4 bases from V and 4 bases from J; bases unmatched to any gene: 6. In DNA form, the CDR3 reads TGTGCCAGCAGTGCGGTCAGGGGGCGGTACGAGCAGTACTTC. Translating it yields CASSAVRGRYEQYF.

This clone was seen a single time. The chain carries TRBV14 and TRBJ2-2; 7 bases are shared with TRBD2. The V and J ends lost 2 bases and 4 bases, in that order; junction bases with no gene match: 7. The CDR3 is 16 residues long. Per the germline V gene, CDR1 is SGHDN and CDR2 is FVKESK. The CDR3 region has the DNA TGTGCCAGCAGCCAATTGAGCGGGGAGGGCACCGGGGAGCTGTTTTTT. Translating gives CASSQLSGEGTGELFF.

This chain connects TRBV19 to TRBJ2-1; D tentatively reads TRBD1 or TRBD2 (5 bases each). The CDR3 runs to 15 residues. Trimming took 5 bases from V and 2 from J, leaving 13 bases between them. Germline V gives CDR1 LNHDA, CDR2 SQIVND (reference sequence). The CDR3 is CASSPSTGPYNEQFF. CDR3 sequence (DNA): TGTGCCAGTAGTCCATCGACGGGACCCTACAATGAGCAGTTCTTC.

This chain uses TRBV6-6 with TRBJ1-6; TRBD1 agrees at 7 bases. The CDR3 extends over 16 amino acids. V lost 6 bases to trimming and J lost 1 base; unmatched junction nucleotides: 6. Germline CDR1 reads MNHNY; CDR2 reads SVGAGI (reference sequence). The CDR3 sequence is CASRPRGISYNSPLHF. The CDR3 nucleotides are TGTGCCAGCAGACCCAGGGGGATTTCCTATAATTCACCCCTCCACTTT.

The V gene is TRBV15, the J gene TRBJ1-5; D is unresolved. CDR3 size: 15 residues. Per germline, CDR1 LNHNV and CDR2 YYDKDF (reference sequence). Between the trimmed V and J ends, which lost 1 base and 0 bases, there was a span of 7 bases. The CDR3 protein is CATSRGKVSNQPQHF. The CDR3 nucleotides are TGTGCCACCAGCAGAGGAAAGGTTAGCAATCAGCCCCAGCATTTT.

About this clone: Different DNA sequences within this sample yield the same CDR3. This chain links TRBV5-1 with TRBJ1-2, with a possible D match to TRBD1 (6 bases). The germline V gene has CDR1 SGHRS and CDR2 YFSETQ. The CDR3 covers 14 residues. V was cut by 0 bases and J by 5 bases, with 11 bases left in between. CDR3 sequence: CASSLDRVDYGYTF. DNA for the CDR3: TGCGCCAGCAGCTTGGACAGGGTGGATTATGGCTACACCTTC.

J is TRBJ2-3 and V is TRBV5-1, with TRBD1 matching 8 bases. CDR3 length: 14 amino acids. CDR1 and CDR2 from the germline V gene are SGHRS and YFSETQ. The V and J ends lost 3 bases and 2 bases, in that order; junction bases with no gene match: 2. CDR3 in DNA: TGCGCCAGCAGCTGGGACAGGCACACAGATACGCAGTATTTT. Its translation: CASSWDRHTDTQYF.

The chain's CDR3 is CASSLVGDSNQPQHF. The CDR3, as DNA: TGTGCCAGCAGCTTAGTGGGGGATAGCAATCAGCCCCAGCATTTT. The genes are TRBV7-2 and TRBJ1-5; maybe TRBD1 (5 bases). Germline V gene lookup returns CDR1 SGHTA and CDR2 FQGNSA. This CDR3 is 15 amino acids long. With 1 base removed from V and 0 bases from J, the gap between germline ends came to 7 bases.

The chain carries TRBV5-1 and TRBJ2-4, with 7 nucleotides matching TRBD1. The CDR3 runs 16 residues. The J segment lost 0 bases and the V segment lost 4 bases, leaving 7 bases of the junction unmatched. Germline assignment: CDR1 SGHRS and CDR2 YFSETQ. CDR3: CASSAGTALAKNIQYF. The CDR3 nucleotides read TGCGCCAGCAGCGCCGGGACAGCATTAGCCAAAAACATTCAGTACTTC. Supplemented by reference TRBV5-1 and TRBJ2-4, the full variable domain reads KAGVTQTPRYLIKTRGQQVTLSCSPISGHRSVSWYQQTPGQGLQFLFEYFSETQRNKGNFPGRFSGRQFSNSRSEMNVSTLELGDSALYLCASSAGTALAKNIQYFGAGTRLSVL.

This chain joins TRBV5-1 and TRBJ2-7, with TRBD2 matching over 14 bases. J lost 5 bases, V lost 7 bases, and 11 bases had no gene match. This CDR3 has 16 amino acids. The germline V gene encodes CDR1 SGHRS and CDR2 YFSETQ. The CDR3: CASSGTSGSWVDEQYF. The CDR3, as DNA: TGCGCCAGCTCCGGGACTAGCGGGAGTTGGGTCGACGAGCAGTACTTC.